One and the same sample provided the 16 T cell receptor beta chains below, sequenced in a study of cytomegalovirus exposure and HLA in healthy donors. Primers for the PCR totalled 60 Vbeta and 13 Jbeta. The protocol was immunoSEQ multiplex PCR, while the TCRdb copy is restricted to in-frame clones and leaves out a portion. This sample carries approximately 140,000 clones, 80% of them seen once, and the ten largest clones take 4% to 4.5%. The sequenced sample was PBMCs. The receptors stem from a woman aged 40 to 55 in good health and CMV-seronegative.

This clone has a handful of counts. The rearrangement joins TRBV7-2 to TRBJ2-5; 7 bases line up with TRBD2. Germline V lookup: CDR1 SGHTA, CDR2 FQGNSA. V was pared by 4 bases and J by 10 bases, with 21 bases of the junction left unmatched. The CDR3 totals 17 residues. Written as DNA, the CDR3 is TGTGCCAGCAGCTCTACACCGCCGGGACTACTCCCCATGGTCCAGTACTTC. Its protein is CASSSTPPGLLPMVQYF.

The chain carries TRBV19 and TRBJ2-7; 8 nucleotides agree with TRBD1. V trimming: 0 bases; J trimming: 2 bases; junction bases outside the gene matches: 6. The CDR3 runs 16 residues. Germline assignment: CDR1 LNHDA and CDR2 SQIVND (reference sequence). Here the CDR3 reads CASSIDRDRRTYEQYF. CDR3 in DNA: TGTGCCAGTAGTATAGATAGGGACAGGCGAACCTACGAGCAGTACTTC. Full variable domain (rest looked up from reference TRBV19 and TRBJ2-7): DGGITQSPKYLFRKEGQNVTLSCEQNLNHDAMYWYRQDPGQGLRLIYYSQIVNDFQKGDIAEGYSVSREKKESFPLTVTSAQKNPTAFYLCASSIDRDRRTYEQYFGPGTRLTVT.

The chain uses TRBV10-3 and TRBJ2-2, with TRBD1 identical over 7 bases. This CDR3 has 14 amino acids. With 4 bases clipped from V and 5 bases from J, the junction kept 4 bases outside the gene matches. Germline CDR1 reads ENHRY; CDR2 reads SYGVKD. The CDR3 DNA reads TGTGCCATCAGTGGGACAGGCAGGACCGGGGAGCTGTTTTTT. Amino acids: CAISGTGRTGELFF.

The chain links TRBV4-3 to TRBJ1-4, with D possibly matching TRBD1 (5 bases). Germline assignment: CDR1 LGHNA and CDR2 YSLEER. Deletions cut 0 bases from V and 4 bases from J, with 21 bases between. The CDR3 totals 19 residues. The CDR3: CASSQEPPRFDSDNEKLFF. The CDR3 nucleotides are TGCGCCAGCAGCCAAGAGCCCCCCAGATTTGACAGCGATAATGAAAAACTGTTTTTT.

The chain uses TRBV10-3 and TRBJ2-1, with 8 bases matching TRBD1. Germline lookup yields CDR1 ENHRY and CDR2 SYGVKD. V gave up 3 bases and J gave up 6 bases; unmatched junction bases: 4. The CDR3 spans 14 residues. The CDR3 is CAISDGQGINEQFF. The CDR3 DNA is TGTGCCATCAGTGATGGACAGGGCATCAATGAGCAGTTCTTC.

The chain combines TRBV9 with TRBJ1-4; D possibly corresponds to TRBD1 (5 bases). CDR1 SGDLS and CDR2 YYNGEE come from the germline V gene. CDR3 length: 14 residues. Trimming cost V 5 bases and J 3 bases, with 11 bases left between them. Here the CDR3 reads CASSFGGANEKLFF. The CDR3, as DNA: TGTGCCAGCAGTTTCGGGGGGGCTAATGAAAAACTGTTTTTT. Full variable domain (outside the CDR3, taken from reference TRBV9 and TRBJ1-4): DSGVTQTPKHLITATGQRVTLRCSPRSGDLSVYWYQQSLDQGLQFLIQYYNGEERAKGNILERFSAQQFPDLHSELNLSSLELGDSALYFCASSFGGANEKLFFGSGTQLSVL.

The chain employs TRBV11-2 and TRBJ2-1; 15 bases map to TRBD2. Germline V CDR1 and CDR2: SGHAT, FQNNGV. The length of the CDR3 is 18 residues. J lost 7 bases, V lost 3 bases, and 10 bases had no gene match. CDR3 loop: CASSLVTGTSGRRNEQFF. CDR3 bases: TGTGCCAGCAGCTTGGTAACCGGGACTAGCGGGAGGAGGAATGAGCAGTTCTTC.

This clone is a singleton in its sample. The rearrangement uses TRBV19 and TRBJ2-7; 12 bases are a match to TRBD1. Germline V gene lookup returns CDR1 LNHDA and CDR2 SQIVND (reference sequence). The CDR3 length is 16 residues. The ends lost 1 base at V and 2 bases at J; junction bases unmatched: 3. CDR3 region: CASSIVRDRGPYEQYF. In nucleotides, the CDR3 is TGTGCCAGTAGTATAGTTCGGGACAGGGGGCCCTACGAGCAGTACTTC.

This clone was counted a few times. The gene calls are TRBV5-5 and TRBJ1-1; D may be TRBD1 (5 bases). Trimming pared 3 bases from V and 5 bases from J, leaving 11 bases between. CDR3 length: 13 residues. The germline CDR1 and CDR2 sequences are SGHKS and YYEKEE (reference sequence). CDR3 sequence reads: CASSSGGTTEAFF. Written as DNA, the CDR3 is TGTGCCAGCAGCTCGGGGGGGACGACTGAAGCTTTCTTT.

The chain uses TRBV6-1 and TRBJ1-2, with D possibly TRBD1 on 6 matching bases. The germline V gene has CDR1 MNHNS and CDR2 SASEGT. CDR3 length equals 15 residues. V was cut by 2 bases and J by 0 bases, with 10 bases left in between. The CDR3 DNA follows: TGTGCCAGCAGTGAAATCAGGGGATCTAACTATGGCTACACCTTC. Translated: CASSEIRGSNYGYTF.

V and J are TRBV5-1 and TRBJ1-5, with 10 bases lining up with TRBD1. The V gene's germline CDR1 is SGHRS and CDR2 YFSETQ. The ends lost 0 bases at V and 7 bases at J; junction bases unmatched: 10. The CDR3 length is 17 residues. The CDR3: CASSLGPGTGVGQPQHF. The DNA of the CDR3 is TGCGCCAGCAGCTTGGGTCCCGGGACAGGGGTGGGGCAGCCCCAGCATTTT.

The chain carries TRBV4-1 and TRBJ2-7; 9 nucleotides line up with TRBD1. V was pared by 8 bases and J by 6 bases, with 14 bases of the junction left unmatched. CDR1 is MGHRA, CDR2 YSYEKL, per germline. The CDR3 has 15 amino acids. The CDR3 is CASGLRQGVTSEQYF. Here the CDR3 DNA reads TGCGCCAGCGGGCTAAGACAGGGGGTAACGAGCGAGCAGTACTTC.

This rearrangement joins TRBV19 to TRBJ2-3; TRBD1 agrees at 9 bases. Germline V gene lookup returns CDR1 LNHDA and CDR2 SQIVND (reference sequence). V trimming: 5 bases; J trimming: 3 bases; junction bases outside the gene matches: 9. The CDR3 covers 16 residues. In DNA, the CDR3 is TGTGCCAGTAGTCCCGGGACAGGGTTAGGTACAGATACGCAGTATTTT. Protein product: CASSPGTGLGTDTQYF.

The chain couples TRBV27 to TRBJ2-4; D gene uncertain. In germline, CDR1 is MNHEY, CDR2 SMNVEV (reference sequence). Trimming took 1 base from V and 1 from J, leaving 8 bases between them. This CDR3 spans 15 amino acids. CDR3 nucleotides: TGTGCCAGCAGTTTATGGGCCGCTGCCAAAAACATTCAGTACTTC. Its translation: CASSLWAAAKNIQYF.

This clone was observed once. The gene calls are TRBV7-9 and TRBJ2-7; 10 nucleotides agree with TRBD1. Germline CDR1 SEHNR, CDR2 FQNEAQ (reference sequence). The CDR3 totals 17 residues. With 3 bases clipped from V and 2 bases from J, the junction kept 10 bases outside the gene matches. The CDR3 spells CASSFSPGQGEPYEQYF. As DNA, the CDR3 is TGTGCCAGCAGCTTCTCACCCGGACAGGGGGAGCCCTACGAGCAGTACTTC.

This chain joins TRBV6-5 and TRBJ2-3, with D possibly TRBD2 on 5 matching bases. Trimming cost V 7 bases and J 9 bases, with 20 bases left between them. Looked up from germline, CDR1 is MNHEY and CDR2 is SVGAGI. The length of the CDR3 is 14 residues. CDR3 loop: CASTDDYLQRTQYF. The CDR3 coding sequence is TGTGCCAGCACCGACGACTACCTCCAGCGGACGCAGTATTTT.